This T cell receptor beta chain was recovered during a study of blood T cell repertoires in COVID-19. Donors were grouped by their self-reported clinical history. Repertoires were generated with immunoSEQ multiplex PCR, while TCRdb's copy carries only in-frame clones and drops some. The sample lists 160,000 or so clones, 84% occurring once. The CDR3 covers 15 residues. Trimming cost V 6 bases and J 4 bases; bases outside gene matches: 11. Germline CDR1 MDHEN, CDR2 SYDVKM. Input material: PBMCs or T cells enriched from blood (not recorded which). The sequence was collected from a woman in her forties or fifties who had recovered from COVID-19. The rearrangement links TRBV28 to TRBJ2-7; TRBD2 aligns across 8 bases. The CDR3 bases are TGTGCCAGCAGGACGGGGGGGAGCGTCACTTACGAGCAGTACTTC. The encoded protein is CASRTGGSVTYEQYF.